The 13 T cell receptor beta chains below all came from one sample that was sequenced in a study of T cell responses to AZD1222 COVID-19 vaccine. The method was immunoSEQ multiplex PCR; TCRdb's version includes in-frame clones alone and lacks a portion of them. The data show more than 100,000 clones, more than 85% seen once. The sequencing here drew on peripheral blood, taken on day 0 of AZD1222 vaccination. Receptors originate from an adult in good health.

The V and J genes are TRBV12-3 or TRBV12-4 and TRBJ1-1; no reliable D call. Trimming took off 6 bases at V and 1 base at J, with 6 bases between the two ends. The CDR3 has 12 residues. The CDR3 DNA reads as TGTGCCAGCAGAGGCCCGAACACTGAAGCTTTCTTT. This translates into CASRGPNTEAFF.

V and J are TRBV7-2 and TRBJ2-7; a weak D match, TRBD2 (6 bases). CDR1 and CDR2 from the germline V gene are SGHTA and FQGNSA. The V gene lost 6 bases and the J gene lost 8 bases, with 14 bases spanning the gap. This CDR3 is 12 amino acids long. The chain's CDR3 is CASSHPGGQQYF. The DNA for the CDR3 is TGTGCCAGCAGTCACCCAGGAGGGCAGCAGTACTTC.

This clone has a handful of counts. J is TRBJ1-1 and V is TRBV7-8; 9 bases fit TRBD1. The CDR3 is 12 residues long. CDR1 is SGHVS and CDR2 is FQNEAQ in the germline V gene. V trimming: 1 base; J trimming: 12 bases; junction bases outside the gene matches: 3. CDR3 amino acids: CASSLGGTGPFF. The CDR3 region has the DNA TGTGCCAGCAGCTTAGGGGGGACAGGGCCTTTCTTT.

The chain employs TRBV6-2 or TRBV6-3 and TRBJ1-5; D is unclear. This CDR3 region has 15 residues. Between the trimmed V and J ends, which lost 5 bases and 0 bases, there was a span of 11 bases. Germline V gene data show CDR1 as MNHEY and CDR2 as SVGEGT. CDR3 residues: CASSLRPYSNQPQHF. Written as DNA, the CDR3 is TGTGCCAGCAGTCTCCGGCCTTATAGCAATCAGCCCCAGCATTTT.

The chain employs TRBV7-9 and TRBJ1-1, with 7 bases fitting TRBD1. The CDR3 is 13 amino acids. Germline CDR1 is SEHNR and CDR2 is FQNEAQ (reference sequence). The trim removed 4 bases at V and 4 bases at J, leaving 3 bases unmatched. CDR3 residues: CASSSSGGTEAFF. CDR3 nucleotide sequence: TGTGCCAGCAGCTCTTCAGGGGGCACTGAAGCTTTCTTT.

CDR3 residues: CASLTLRGQALGEKLFF. For the CDR3, the DNA is TGTGCCAGCCTAACCCTTAGAGGACAGGCTCTAGGGGAAAAACTGTTTTTT. The chain carries TRBV27 and TRBJ1-4; TRBD1 matches at 7 bases. The trim removed 8 bases at V and 8 bases at J, leaving 20 bases unmatched. Germline V lookup: CDR1 MNHEY, CDR2 SMNVEV (reference sequence). The CDR3 runs to 17 residues.

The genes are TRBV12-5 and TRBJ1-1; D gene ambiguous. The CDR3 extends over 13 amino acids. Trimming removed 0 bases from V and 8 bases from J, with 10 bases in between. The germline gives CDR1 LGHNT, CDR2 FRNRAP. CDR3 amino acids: CASGLVGTHEAFF. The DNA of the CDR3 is TGTGCTAGTGGTTTGGTAGGAACACACGAAGCTTTCTTT.

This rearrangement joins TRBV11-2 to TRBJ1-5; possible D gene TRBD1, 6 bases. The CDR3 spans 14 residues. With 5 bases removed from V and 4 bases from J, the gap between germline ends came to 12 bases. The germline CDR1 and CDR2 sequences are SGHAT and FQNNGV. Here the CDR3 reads CASSPTGLNQPQHF. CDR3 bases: TGTGCCAGCAGCCCTACAGGGCTAAATCAGCCCCAGCATTTT. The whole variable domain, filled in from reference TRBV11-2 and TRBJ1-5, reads EAGVAQSPRYKIIEKRQSVAFWCNPISGHATLYWYQQILGQGPKLLIQFQNNGVVDDSQLPKDRFSAERLKGVDSTLKIQPAKLEDSAVYLCASSPTGLNQPQHFGDGTRLSIL.

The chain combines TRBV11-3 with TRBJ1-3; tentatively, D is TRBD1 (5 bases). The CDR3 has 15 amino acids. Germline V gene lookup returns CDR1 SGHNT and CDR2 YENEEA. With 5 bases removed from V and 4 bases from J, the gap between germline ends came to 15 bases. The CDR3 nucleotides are TGTGCCAGCAGCCGCGGACACGCGGAAGGAAACACCATATATTTT. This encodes CASSRGHAEGNTIYF.

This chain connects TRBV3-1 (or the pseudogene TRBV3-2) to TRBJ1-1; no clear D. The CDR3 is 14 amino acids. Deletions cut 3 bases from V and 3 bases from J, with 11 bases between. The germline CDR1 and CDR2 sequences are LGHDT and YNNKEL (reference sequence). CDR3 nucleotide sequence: TGTGCCAGCAGCCAGGGGAAGGCGTACACTGAAGCTTTCTTT. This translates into CASSQGKAYTEAFF.

CDR3 sequence reads: CASSFSPGGVDTEAFF. Written as DNA, the CDR3 is TGTGCCAGCAGCTTTAGCCCAGGGGGGGTCGACACTGAAGCTTTCTTT. The chain combines TRBV7-9 with TRBJ1-1; 7 nucleotides match TRBD1. V gave up 3 bases and J gave up 3 bases; unmatched junction bases: 10. This CDR3 has 16 amino acids. Per the germline V gene, CDR1 is SEHNR and CDR2 is FQNEAQ (reference sequence).

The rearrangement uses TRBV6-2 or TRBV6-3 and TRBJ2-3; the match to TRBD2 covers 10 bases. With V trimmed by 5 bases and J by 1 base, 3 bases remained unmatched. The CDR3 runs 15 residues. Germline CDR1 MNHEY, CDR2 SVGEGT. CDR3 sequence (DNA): TGTGCCAGCAGTCCGCTAGCGGGGGGCACAGATACGCAGTATTTT. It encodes CASSPLAGGTDTQYF.

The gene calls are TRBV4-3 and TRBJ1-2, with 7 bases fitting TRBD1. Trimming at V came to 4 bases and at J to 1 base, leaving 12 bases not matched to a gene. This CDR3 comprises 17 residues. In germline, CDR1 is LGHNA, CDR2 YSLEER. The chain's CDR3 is CASSRKRQGAVNYGYTF. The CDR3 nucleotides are TGCGCCAGCAGCCGGAAGCGACAGGGAGCGGTTAACTATGGCTACACCTTC.